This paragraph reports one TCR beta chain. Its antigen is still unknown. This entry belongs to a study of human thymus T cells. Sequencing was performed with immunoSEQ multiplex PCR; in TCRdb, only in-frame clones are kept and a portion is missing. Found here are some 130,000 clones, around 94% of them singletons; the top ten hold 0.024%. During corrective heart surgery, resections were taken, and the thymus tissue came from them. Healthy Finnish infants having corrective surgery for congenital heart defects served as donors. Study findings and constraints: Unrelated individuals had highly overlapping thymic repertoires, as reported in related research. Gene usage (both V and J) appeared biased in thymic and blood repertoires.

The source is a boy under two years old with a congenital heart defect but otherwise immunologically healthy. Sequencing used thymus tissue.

In DNA, the CDR3 is TGCGCCAGCAGCTTGGACAACTATGGCTACACCTTC. Encoded protein: CASSLDNYGYTF. J is TRBJ1-2 and V is TRBV5-1; D is ambiguous. The CDR3 extends over 12 amino acids. Germline V gene lookup returns CDR1 SGHRS and CDR2 YFSETQ. Trimming took 0 bases from V and 2 from J, leaving 2 bases between them.